These 24 T cell receptor beta chains originate from one sample sequenced in a study of blood T cell repertoires in COVID-19. Some clones are missing from TCRdb's copy, which holds only in-frame ones; the method was immunoSEQ multiplex PCR. The sample includes some 150,000 clones, 80% to 85% of them seen just once. The sample taken for sequencing was peripheral blood. The receptors stem from a human donor in a cohort sampled during active COVID-19.

Worth noting for this clone: One end of the junction fails to match germline, which may point to a read error. The V gene is TRBV11-2, the J gene TRBJ2-3, with D possibly matching TRBD2 (5 bases). Per the germline V gene, CDR1 is SGHAT and CDR2 is FQNNGV. CDR3 size: 17 residues. The chain's CDR3 is CASNLGRGKASTDTQYF. For the CDR3, the DNA is TGTGCCAGCAACTTAGGGCGAGGGAAGGCAAGCACAGATACGCAGTATTTT.

The chain links TRBV14 to TRBJ2-7, with TRBD1 matching 9 bases. V shed 3 bases and J 3 bases; nucleotides not matched to a gene: 6. The CDR3 length is 15 residues. Germline V gives CDR1 SGHDN, CDR2 FVKESK. The CDR3 DNA is TGTGCCAGCAGCCACCCCGGGACAGGGCTCTACGAGCAGTACTTC. Protein sequence: CASSHPGTGLYEQYF.

The chain combines TRBV6-5 with TRBJ1-1, with TRBD1 matching 8 bases. The J segment lost 4 bases and the V segment lost 5 bases, leaving 9 bases of the junction unmatched. The germline V gene has CDR1 MNHEY and CDR2 SVGAGI. The CDR3 is 15 amino acids. The CDR3 region has the DNA TGTGCCAGCAGTCTAACGGACAGGGCGTCCACTGAAGCTTTCTTT. This encodes CASSLTDRASTEAFF.

This clone has just a few counts. This chain connects TRBV6-5 to TRBJ1-4, with a weak D call TRBD1 (6 bases). Germline CDR1 is MNHEY and CDR2 is SVGAGI. With 5 bases removed from V and 5 bases from J, the gap between germline ends came to 15 bases. The CDR3 is 15 residues long. The CDR3 coding sequence is TGTGCCAGCAGTCCCGGACAGCTGAAAAATGAAAAACTGTTTTTT. Amino acids: CASSPGQLKNEKLFF.

This clone has only a few counts. The sample has other DNA sequences that encode this CDR3 too. The chain is built from TRBV5-1 and TRBJ2-7; weak D call: TRBD2 (5 bases). The ends were cut back, 0 bases at V and 1 base at J, with 8 bases in the middle. The germline V gene has CDR1 SGHRS and CDR2 YFSETQ. The length of the CDR3 is 14 residues. The CDR3 sequence: CASSLDGGSYEQYF. In DNA, the CDR3 is TGCGCCAGCAGCTTGGACGGAGGTTCCTACGAGCAGTACTTC.

This chain links TRBV27 with TRBJ2-2; 7 bases map to TRBD2. Looked up from germline, CDR1 is MNHEY and CDR2 is SMNVEV (reference sequence). Trimming at V came to 5 bases and at J to 4 bases, leaving 16 bases not matched to a gene. The CDR3 has 18 residues. In DNA, the CDR3 is TGTGCCAGCAGTCCCCCCGGGAGGCAGGCCGGATCCACCGGGGAGCTGTTTTTT. Its protein product is CASSPPGRQAGSTGELFF.

The chain employs TRBV4-1 and TRBJ1-2; TRBD1 aligns across 9 bases. This CDR3 is built from 15 residues. CDR1 and CDR2 from the germline V gene are MGHRA and YSYEKL. Germline trimming cut 0 bases from V and 3 bases from J; bases unmatched to any gene: 2. Here the CDR3 DNA reads TGCGCCAGCAGCCAAGAACAGGGGGCTGACTATGGCTACACCTTC. Residues: CASSQEQGADYGYTF.

The chain is built from TRBV12-2 and TRBJ1-5; TRBD1 is the table's D call, not checked against the DNA. TRBV12-2 is termed a pseudogene. The CDR3 consists of 16 residues. In nucleotides, the CDR3 is TGTGCAAGTCGCTCGGCGGGGACAGGGTCCAATCAGCCCCAGCATTTT. Amino acid sequence: CASRSAGTGSNQPQHF.

The chain carries TRBV11-2 and TRBJ2-1, with 8 bases that match TRBD2. V was pared by 3 bases and J by 6 bases, with 7 bases of the junction left unmatched. The CDR3 covers 15 residues. Germline CDR1 is SGHAT and CDR2 is FQNNGV. The CDR3 sequence is CASSLGGLAGNEQFF. The DNA of the CDR3 is TGTGCCAGCAGCTTGGGGGGGCTAGCGGGCAATGAGCAGTTCTTC.

J is TRBJ1-1 and V is TRBV6-6; 8 positions agree with TRBD1. Losses at the gene ends were 5 bases for V and 0 bases for J; bases not matched to a gene: 11. This CDR3 is 17 amino acids long. The germline V gene encodes CDR1 MNHNY and CDR2 SVGAGI (reference sequence). The CDR3 is CASSPTGTGGMNTEAFF. In nucleotides, the CDR3 is TGTGCCAGCAGTCCTACCGGGACAGGCGGTATGAACACTGAAGCTTTCTTT.

The V and J genes are TRBV29-1 and TRBJ1-6; no clear D gene. The CDR3 spans 14 residues. V was shortened by 6 bases and J by 4 bases, with 13 bases between the two germline ends. Germline V gene sequence: CDR1 SQVTM, CDR2 ANQGSEA. The CDR3 DNA sequence: TGCAGCGTCCGGGTTGGTAATTATAATTCACCCCTCCACTTT. This codes for CSVRVGNYNSPLHF.

This clone came up once. DNA for the CDR3: TGTGCCAGCTCCGGAATATTAAGTTTGGCCGGGGATACGCAGTATTTT. Its protein is CASSGILSLAGDTQYF. The V gene is TRBV18, the J gene TRBJ2-3; no definite D call. Per germline, CDR1 KGHSH and CDR2 LQKENI. The ends were cut back, 6 bases at V and 6 bases at J, with 22 bases in the middle. CDR3 length: 16 residues.

V gene TRBV7-2 combines with J gene TRBJ1-2; D may be TRBD1 (6 bases). Germline V gives CDR1 SGHTA, CDR2 FQGNSA. V lost 5 bases and J lost 1, with 14 bases in between. This CDR3 is 15 amino acids long. The CDR3 loop reads CASSHPGQFNYGYTF. The CDR3 DNA is TGTGCCAGCAGCCACCCTGGACAGTTTAACTATGGCTACACCTTC. The full variable domain, completed using reference TRBV7-2 and TRBJ1-2, is GAGVSQSPSNKVTEKGKDVELRCDPISGHTALYWYRQSLGQGLEFLIYFQGNSAPDKSGLPSDRFSAERTGGSVSTLTIQRTQQEDSAVYLCASSHPGQFNYGYTFGSGTRLTVV.

The gene calls are TRBV29-1 and TRBJ2-7, with 7 bases fitting TRBD1. V shed 4 bases and J 0 bases; nucleotides not matched to a gene: 3. CDR3 length equals 13 residues. Germline V gives CDR1 SQVTM, CDR2 ANQGSEA. CDR3 DNA: TGCAGCGTTGTCTGGGACAGCTCCTACGAGCAGTACTTC. Its protein is CSVVWDSSYEQYF.

This clone was counted ten times or more. Here the CDR3 reads CASSLKGAGTSGNTIYF. CDR3 DNA sequence: TGTGCCAGCAGCTTAAAGGGAGCGGGGACCTCTGGAAACACCATATATTTT. This chain connects TRBV7-2 to TRBJ1-3, with a possible D match to TRBD1 (5 bases). Trimming stripped 2 bases from V and 0 bases from J, with 14 bases between. CDR3 length: 17 amino acids. Germline V lookup: CDR1 SGHTA, CDR2 FQGNSA.

The CDR3 region has the DNA TGCGCCAGCAGCTTGGCCGCGGGACAGGGGAATTCACCCCTCCACTTT. Translating it yields CASSLAAGQGNSPLHF. J is TRBJ1-6 and V is TRBV5-1; 10 nucleotides align to TRBD1. The V gene's germline CDR1 is SGHRS and CDR2 YFSETQ. The J segment lost 7 bases and the V segment lost 0 bases, leaving 4 bases of the junction unmatched. The CDR3 spans 16 residues.

The rearrangement uses TRBV4-1 and TRBJ2-7; a possible D gene is TRBD2 (5 bases). Trimming shortened V by 4 bases and J by 5 bases, and 12 bases separated the two germline ends. This CDR3 has 13 amino acids. Looked up from germline, CDR1 is MGHRA and CDR2 is YSYEKL. CDR3: CASSLRAGDEQYF. The CDR3 coding sequence is TGCGCCAGCAGCCTGAGGGCTGGGGACGAGCAGTACTTC.

The rearrangement links TRBV6-5 to TRBJ2-7, with D perhaps TRBD2 (6 bases). The CDR3 spans 14 residues. V was shortened by 7 bases and J by 1 base, with 14 bases between the two germline ends. Germline CDR1 MNHEY, CDR2 SVGAGI. The CDR3 reads CASTLGGNSYEQYF. The CDR3 nucleotides read TGTGCCAGCACCCTGGGGGGAAATTCCTACGAGCAGTACTTC.

The chain joins TRBV5-1 to TRBJ2-7, with a tentative D call TRBD2 (7 bases). The CDR3 contains 15 residues. Between the trimmed V and J ends, which lost 6 bases and 6 bases, there was a span of 22 bases. The V gene's germline CDR1 is SGHRS and CDR2 YFSETQ. The CDR3 DNA is TGCGCCAGCACCGTAGTAGAGGGGGGGCGTAGCGAGCAGTACTTC. It encodes CASTVVEGGRSEQYF.

This chain connects TRBV5-1 to TRBJ2-2; tentative D call: TRBD1 (6 bases). Looked up from germline, CDR1 is SGHRS and CDR2 is YFSETQ. Trimming stripped 5 bases from V and 1 base from J, with 9 bases between. The CDR3 runs to 14 residues. CDR3 nucleotide sequence: TGCGCCAGCAGTCAGACAGGGAACACCGGGGAGCTGTTTTTT. It is translated as CASSQTGNTGELFF.

The rearrangement uses TRBV7-3 and TRBJ1-5, with 7 bases lining up with TRBD1. The CDR3 consists of 16 residues. V dropped 0 bases and J dropped 7; count of bases not matched to a gene: 9. Germline loops: CDR1 SGHTA, CDR2 FQGTGA. The CDR3 reads CASSLTKPQGSQPQHF. The CDR3, as DNA: TGTGCCAGCAGCTTAACGAAACCACAGGGGTCGCAGCCCCAGCATTTT.

This chain uses TRBV27 with TRBJ2-7, with D perhaps matching TRBD2 (6 bases). The V gene's germline CDR1 is MNHEY and CDR2 SMNVEV (reference sequence). V was cut by 5 bases and J by 0 bases, with 17 bases left in between. This CDR3 spans 16 amino acids. CDR3: CASSPQFVGSSYEQYF. DNA of the CDR3: TGTGCCAGCAGTCCGCAGTTTGTCGGGAGCTCCTACGAGCAGTACTTC.

The rearrangement links TRBV3-1 (or the pseudogene TRBV3-2) to TRBJ1-2; 7 positions agree with TRBD1. V was clipped by 0 bases and J by 3 bases; unmatched bases: 4. The CDR3 consists of 15 residues. In germline, CDR1 is LGHDT, CDR2 YNNKEL (reference sequence). CDR3 DNA: TGTGCCAGCAGCCAAGATTTCAGGGGGGACTATGGCTACACCTTC. Residues: CASSQDFRGDYGYTF.

This clone was seen a single time. This chain connects TRBV28 to TRBJ2-7; tentative D call: TRBD2 (5 bases). Germline CDR1 is MDHEN and CDR2 is SYDVKM. This CDR3 is 13 amino acids long. The V gene lost 5 bases and the J gene lost 2 bases, with 10 bases spanning the gap. The CDR3, as DNA: TGTGCCAGCAGTAAGACCGGGACCTACGAGCAGTACTTC. Its translation is CASSKTGTYEQYF.